This TCR beta chain was profiled in a study of blood T cell repertoires in COVID-19. Study information: Italy, Spain and the United States were the sources of the convalescent and acute COVID-19 samples. Nucleic acid was either cDNA or gDNA, and it came from T cells, B-cell-depleted T cells, or PBMCs.

With 3 bases removed from V and 14 bases from J, the gap between germline ends came to 17 bases. The CDR3 has 14 amino acids. CDR1 MNHNS and CDR2 SASEGT come from the germline V gene. Authors' analysis steps: Estimated nucleated cell counts came from reference gene primer amplification. Generated by immunoSEQ multiplex PCR, the TCRdb table keeps only in-frame clones and is missing some. V and J calls and clone size are as listed in that table; D and trimming were resolved from the DNA. The sample holds some 150,000 clones; 60% to 80% are singletons and the top ten take around 9.5%. Input material: peripheral blood. This chain uses TRBV6-1 with TRBJ1-6, with a possible D match to TRBD1 (6 bases). The origin of this receptor is a woman in her fifties or sixties with active or convalescent COVID-19. The CDR3 loop reads CASSDGQIWATLHF. CDR3 in DNA: TGTGCCAGCAGTGACGGACAGATATGGGCCACCCTCCACTTT.